Listed here are 25 T cell receptor beta chains from one sample, sequenced in a study of OX40 agonist ivuxolimab in advanced cancers. The assay was immunoSEQ multiplex PCR, and TCRdb's table has in-frame clones only and misses some. The data contain tens of thousands of clones, approximately 83% of them singletons. The material was CD4+ or CD8+ T cells sorted from blood, obtained in a trial of the OX40 agonist ivuxolimab. The receptors were gathered from an adult with an advanced solid tumor such as melanoma, head and neck, liver or kidney cancer.

The J gene is TRBJ2-7, the V gene TRBV5-6; perhaps TRBD1 as D (6 bases). V was trimmed by 4 bases and J by 1 base, leaving 18 bases between them. Germline V gene sequence: CDR1 SGHDT, CDR2 YYEEEE. The CDR3 has 16 residues. The CDR3 DNA is TGTGCCAGCAGCAGGCCCCTGGGGGCCAATTCCTACGAGCAGTACTTC. Translation: CASSRPLGANSYEQYF.

As DNA, the CDR3 is TGTGCCAGCAGTTACTCCACTAGCGGGAGAGGCTACGAGCAGTACTTC. Protein: CASSYSTSGRGYEQYF. The chain carries TRBV6-5 and TRBJ2-5; 11 bases line up with TRBD2. The tail of the sequence fits TRBJ2-7 better, so the J call may be wrong. The CDR3 covers 16 residues. Germline V lookup: CDR1 MNHEY, CDR2 SVGAGI.

The V call is TRBV28, the J call TRBJ1-1, with 11 bases identical to TRBD1. The ends lost 3 bases at V and 1 base at J; junction bases unmatched: 4. This CDR3 region has 16 residues. Germline CDR1 is MDHEN and CDR2 is SYDVKM. The DNA of the CDR3 is TGTGCCAGCAGTTTTCCAGGACAGGGGGCGAACACTGAAGCTTTCTTT. Amino acids: CASSFPGQGANTEAFF. The whole variable domain, remainder taken from reference TRBV28 and TRBJ1-1, is DVKVTQSSRYLVKRTGEKVFLECVQDMDHENMFWYRQDPGLGLRLIYFSYDVKMKEKGDIPEGYSVSREKKERFSLILESASTNQTSMYLCASSFPGQGANTEAFFGQGTRLTVV.

The chain has TRBV6-6 and TRBJ2-2; D gene unclear. CDR1 and CDR2 (germline): MNHNY, SVGAGI (reference sequence). Trimming cost V 7 bases and J 1 base, with 13 bases left between them. The CDR3 contains 15 residues. The CDR3: CASTTGWVNTGELFF. The CDR3 DNA follows: TGTGCCAGCACCACCGGGTGGGTGAACACCGGGGAGCTGTTTTTT.

This chain uses TRBV29-1 with TRBJ2-7; 8 bases align to TRBD1. The CDR3 runs to 13 residues. V lost 8 bases to trimming and J lost 2 bases; unmatched junction nucleotides: 8. CDR1 is SQVTM and CDR2 is ANQGSEA in the germline V gene. The DNA for the CDR3 is TGCAGCACCTGCCAGGGGGCCACCTACGAGCAGTACTTC. Translated, it gives CSTCQGATYEQYF.

For the CDR3, the DNA is TGTGCCAGCAGCCCTCATGGGACCATTTCCTACGAGCAGTACTTC. Translated: CASSPHGTISYEQYF. This chain connects TRBV7-2 to TRBJ2-7, with D possibly called TRBD1 or TRBD2 (5 bases each). The germline V gene has CDR1 SGHTA and CDR2 FQGNSA. V was shortened by 5 bases and J by 1 base, with 15 bases between the two germline ends. This CDR3 region has 15 residues.

The chain couples TRBV9 to TRBJ2-1, with D unresolved. Germline CDR1 is SGDLS and CDR2 is YYNGEE. The CDR3 spans 12 residues. Deletions cut 3 bases from V and 5 bases from J, with 6 bases between. The CDR3 DNA follows: TGTGCCAGCAGCGCTCGTCACAATGAGCAGTTCTTC. Its translation: CASSARHNEQFF.

The chain carries TRBV14 and TRBJ2-7; 9 bases map to TRBD1. The CDR3 runs 17 residues. V was clipped by 4 bases and J by 1 base; unmatched bases: 11. Germline CDR1 and CDR2: SGHDN and FVKESK. CDR3 region: CASSLRPGQGLSYEQYF. The DNA of the CDR3 is TGTGCCAGCAGCCTACGACCGGGACAGGGACTTTCCTACGAGCAGTACTTC. Full variable domain (rest looked up from reference TRBV14 and TRBJ2-7): EAGVTQFPSHSVIEKGQTVTLRCDPISGHDNLYWYRRVMGKEIKFLLHFVKESKQDESGMPNNRFLAERTGGTYSTLKVQPAELEDSGVYFCASSLRPGQGLSYEQYFGPGTRLTVT.

This clone was counted only a few times. The J gene is TRBJ2-7, the V gene TRBV4-2; the D is unclear. CDR1 is LGHNA and CDR2 is YNFKEQ in the germline V gene. This CDR3 is built from 13 residues. V lost 1 base and J lost 0, with 4 bases in between. In DNA form, the CDR3 reads TGTGCCAGCAGCCAAGTCGGCTCCTACGAGCAGTACTTC. It codes for CASSQVGSYEQYF.

This clone came up a few times. The gene calls are TRBV7-9 and TRBJ2-7, with D possibly TRBD2 on 5 matching bases. CDR1 and CDR2 (germline): SEHNR, FQNEAQ (reference sequence). This CDR3 region has 13 residues. Between the trimmed V and J ends, which lost 5 bases and 3 bases, there was a span of 11 bases. The CDR3 DNA reads as TGTGCCAGCAGCGTATCCGGGAACTACGAGCAGTACTTC. It specifies CASSVSGNYEQYF. Filled out from reference TRBV7-9 and TRBJ2-7, the complete variable domain reads DTGVSQNPRHKITKRGQNVTFRCDPISEHNRLYWYRQTLGQGPEFLTYFQNEAQLEKSRLLSDRFSAERPKGSFSTLEIQRTEQGDSAMYLCASSVSGNYEQYFGPGTRLTVT.

In this sample, this clone turned up a few times. This chain joins TRBV7-8 and TRBJ1-3; maybe TRBD1 (6 bases). The CDR3 consists of 18 residues. Deletions cut 5 bases from V and 4 bases from J, with 24 bases between. Germline V gives CDR1 SGHVS, CDR2 FQNEAQ. The CDR3 spells CASSPRDGGRRRGNTIYF. CDR3 bases: TGTGCCAGCAGCCCCCGGGACGGGGGGCGCCGGCGAGGAAACACCATATATTTT.

This clone was detected only a few times. V is TRBV7-9 and J is TRBJ1-5; tentative D call: TRBD1 (6 bases). The germline V gene encodes CDR1 SEHNR and CDR2 FQNEAQ (reference sequence). Trimming took off 5 bases at V and 7 bases at J, with 9 bases between the two ends. The CDR3 consists of 12 residues. CDR3 DNA sequence: TGTGCCAGCAGCCACAGGGAGCAGCCCCAGCATTTT. Translation gives CASSHREQPQHF.

The chain uses TRBV28 and TRBJ2-1, with TRBD2 identical over 13 bases. The germline V gene encodes CDR1 MDHEN and CDR2 SYDVKM. V was pared by 6 bases and J by 16 bases, with 9 bases of the junction left unmatched. The CDR3 loop spans 13 amino acids. In nucleotides, the CDR3 is TGTGCCAGCAGCACTACTAGCGGGAGGGCTGAATTCTTC. Its protein product is CASSTTSGRAEFF.

The table lists this clone with a count of one. The J gene is TRBJ1-5, the V gene TRBV11-2; weak D call: TRBD1 (5 bases). Germline values: CDR1 SGHAT, CDR2 FQNNGV. This CDR3 is 14 amino acids long. Trimming removed 2 bases at V and 1 base at J, with 6 bases between. CDR3 sequence reads: CASSLRDSNQPQHF. CDR3 nucleotides: TGTGCCAGCAGCTTACGGGACAGCAATCAGCCCCAGCATTTT.

V usage is TRBV5-1 and J usage is TRBJ2-7; either TRBD1 or TRBD2 may fit D (6 bases each). Trimming removed 3 bases at V and 7 bases at J, with 23 bases between. This CDR3 comprises 16 residues. Germline CDR1 reads SGHRS; CDR2 reads YFSETQ. The chain's CDR3 is CASSSHLLWGAEEQYF. CDR3 nucleotide sequence: TGCGCCAGCAGCTCGCACCTCCTATGGGGGGCGGAGGAGCAGTACTTC.

This chain links TRBV2 with TRBJ1-4, with TRBD1 as a possible D gene (6 bases). The CDR3 has 14 amino acids. The germline V gene has CDR1 SNHLY and CDR2 FYNNEI. The V end was cut by 5 bases, the J end by 5 bases, with 12 bases between. CDR3 sequence reads: CASSPRQENEKLFF. The CDR3 DNA sequence: TGTGCCAGCAGTCCAAGACAGGAGAATGAAAAACTGTTTTTT.

V gene TRBV7-2 combines with J gene TRBJ1-1, with TRBD1 as a possible D gene (6 bases). The V and J ends lost 1 base and 5 bases respectively, with 11 bases between them. Per germline, CDR1 SGHTA and CDR2 FQGNSA. The CDR3 is made up of 14 amino acids. The CDR3 nucleotides are TGTGCCAGCAGCTTAGGAATAGGGGGGACTGAAGCTTTCTTT. It is translated as CASSLGIGGTEAFF.

The chain has TRBV11-3 and TRBJ2-1; D gene uncertain. From germline, CDR1 is SGHNT and CDR2 YENEEA. V was pared by 5 bases and J by 0 bases, with 11 bases between. CDR3 length: 15 amino acids. CDR3 sequence reads: CASSHASRSYNEQFF. CDR3 sequence (DNA): TGTGCCAGCAGCCACGCGTCCCGCTCCTACAATGAGCAGTTCTTC.

The chain links TRBV11-1 to TRBJ1-1, with D unclear. V dropped 3 bases and J dropped 9 bases, with 8 bases sitting between them. This CDR3 comprises 11 residues. The germline V gene encodes CDR1 SGHAT and CDR2 FQDESV (reference sequence). The CDR3 loop reads CASSFGQKAFF. CDR3 nucleotide sequence: TGTGCCAGCAGCTTTGGGCAGAAAGCTTTCTTT.

The chain has TRBV6-4 and TRBJ1-5, with TRBD1 as a possible D gene (5 bases). This CDR3 is built from 14 residues. V was pared by 2 bases and J by 6 bases, with 11 bases between. Germline assignment: CDR1 MRHNA and CDR2 SNTAGT. The CDR3 sequence is CASSDGGAGQPQHF. The CDR3 coding sequence is TGTGCCAGCAGTGACGGAGGGGCGGGTCAGCCCCAGCATTTT.

The genes are TRBV10-3 and TRBJ2-3; D could derive from TRBD1 or TRBD2 (5 bases each). Germline V gene lookup returns CDR1 ENHRY and CDR2 SYGVKD. This CDR3 spans 14 amino acids. V was trimmed by 2 bases and J by 6 bases, leaving 12 bases between them. The CDR3 is CAISERGSRDTQYF. DNA of the CDR3: TGTGCCATCAGTGAGCGGGGCTCTAGGGATACGCAGTATTTT.

V is TRBV7-8 and J is TRBJ1-1, with D maybe TRBD1 (6 bases). V was trimmed by 4 bases and J by 2 bases, leaving 11 bases between them. This CDR3 is built from 14 residues. Germline V gene lookup returns CDR1 SGHVS and CDR2 FQNEAQ. The DNA for the CDR3 is TGTGCCAGCAGCTGGACAGATTATAACACTGAAGCTTTCTTT. This sequence encodes CASSWTDYNTEAFF.

The V gene is TRBV5-8, the J gene TRBJ1-1, with D possibly matching TRBD1 (5 bases). Between the trimmed V and J ends, which lost 6 bases and 11 bases, there was a span of 23 bases. CDR1 and CDR2 (germline): SGHTS, YDEGEE. This CDR3 contains 14 residues. The DNA for the CDR3 is TGTGCCAGCACCCACGGCGGAGGGCAGGGACCGGCTTTCTTT. Protein product: CASTHGGGQGPAFF. Combining the CDR3 with reference TRBV5-8 and TRBJ1-1 gives the whole variable domain EAGVTQSPTHLIKTRGQQATLRCSPISGHTSVYWYQQALGLGLQFLLWYDEGEERNRGNFPPRFSGRQFPNYSSELNVNALELEDSALYLCASTHGGGQGPAFFGQGTRLTVV.

V gene TRBV6-5 combines with J gene TRBJ1-4; TRBD1 agrees at 9 bases. The CDR3 covers 15 residues. J gave up 8 bases and V 6 bases, and 10 bases lay outside the gene matches. Per germline, CDR1 MNHEY and CDR2 SVGAGI. The CDR3 loop reads CASRDTGTGTEKLFF. CDR3 nucleotide sequence: TGTGCCAGCAGGGATACCGGGACAGGGACGGAAAAACTGTTTTTT.

Here the CDR3 DNA reads TGTGCAAGTCGCTTCGGATTTGAAGCTTTCTTT. Protein: CASRFGFEAFF. V is TRBV12-2 and J is TRBJ1-1. TRBV12-2 is noted as a pseudogene. This CDR3 is 11 amino acids long.